This TCR beta chain was profiled in a study of T cell responses to AZD1222 COVID-19 vaccine. Data came from immunoSEQ multiplex PCR; TCRdb stores just in-frame clones and leaves some out. The sample carries 130,000 or so clones, about 86% recorded once. Germline V CDR1 and CDR2: SGDLS, YYNGEE. The CDR3 totals 15 residues. J was trimmed by 4 bases and V by 0 bases; bases with no gene match: 4. Here the sequenced sample was peripheral blood, taken on day 0 of AZD1222 vaccination. The chain couples TRBV9 to TRBJ2-7, with 10 bases matching TRBD2. The sequence came from an adult in good health. The CDR3 region has the DNA TGTGCCAGCAGCGTAGTCGGAGCGGGGGGGTACGAGCAGTACTTC. Protein product: CASSVVGAGGYEQYF. The full variable domain, in which reference TRBV9 and TRBJ2-7 provide the parts outside the CDR3, is DSGVTQTPKHLITATGQRVTLRCSPRSGDLSVYWYQQSLDQGLQFLIQYYNGEERAKGNILERFSAQQFPDLHSELNLSSLELGDSALYFCASSVVGAGGYEQYFGPGTRLTVT.